Sequencing of this T cell receptor delta chain was carried out in a study of gamma delta lymphoproliferative disorders and STAT genes. Study information: At least 50 ng of genomic DNA went into each LymphoTrack Dx TCRG Assay library. The EuroClonality-NGS protocol was used to prepare delta libraries. Study outcomes and limitations: In whole-repertoire clustering, gamma separated patients from controls, unlike delta.

TCRdb called clones from the multiplex PCR reads again using CATT. Of 1,600 or so delta-chain clones in the sample, less than 1.5% are singletons; the top ten hold 58%. After removal of 5 bases from V and 4 bases from J, the junction contained 21 bases not matched to a gene. The CDR3 totals 20 residues. In germline, CDR1 is TSWWSYY, CDR2 QGS. PBMCs from patients and controls supplied the genomic DNA for sequencing. Age- and sex-matched healthy adult donors provided control blood. The sample holds a few counts of this clone. Its antigen is as yet unknown. This DNA's translation and the protein TCRdb lists, from a much larger clone, do not match at residue 15, likely due to a read error; the protein shown is translated from the DNA.

The V call is TRDV1, the J call TRDJ2; 8 positions match TRDD2. The TCR was taken from a human donor in good health. The sequenced material came from blood. In nucleotides, the CDR3 is TGTGCTCTTGGGCCAGAGTTCTTCCTACGAAGGGTTATAGGGACAGCACAACTCTTCTTT. Translation: CALGPEFFLRRVIGTAQLFF.